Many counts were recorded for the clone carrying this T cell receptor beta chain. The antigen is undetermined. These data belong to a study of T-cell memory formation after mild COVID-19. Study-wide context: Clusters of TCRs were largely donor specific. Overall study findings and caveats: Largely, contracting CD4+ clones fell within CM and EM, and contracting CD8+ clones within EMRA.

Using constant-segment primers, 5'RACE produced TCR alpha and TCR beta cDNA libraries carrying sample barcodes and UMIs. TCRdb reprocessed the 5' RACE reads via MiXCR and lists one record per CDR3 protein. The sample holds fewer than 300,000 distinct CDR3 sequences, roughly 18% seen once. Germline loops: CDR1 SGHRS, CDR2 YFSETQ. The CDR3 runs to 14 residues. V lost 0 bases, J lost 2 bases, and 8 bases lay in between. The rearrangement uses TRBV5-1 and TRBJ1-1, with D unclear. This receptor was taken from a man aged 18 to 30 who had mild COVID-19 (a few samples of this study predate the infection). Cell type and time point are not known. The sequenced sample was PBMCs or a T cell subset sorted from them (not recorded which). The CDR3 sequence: CASSLAPANTEAFF. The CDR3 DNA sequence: TGCGCCAGCAGCTTGGCCCCAGCAAACACTGAAGCTTTCTTT. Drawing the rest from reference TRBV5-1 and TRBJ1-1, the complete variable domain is KAGVTQTPRYLIKTRGQQVTLSCSPISGHRSVSWYQQTPGQGLQFLFEYFSETQRNKGNFPGRFSGRQFSNSRSEMNVSTLELGDSALYLCASSLAPANTEAFFGQGTRLTVV.